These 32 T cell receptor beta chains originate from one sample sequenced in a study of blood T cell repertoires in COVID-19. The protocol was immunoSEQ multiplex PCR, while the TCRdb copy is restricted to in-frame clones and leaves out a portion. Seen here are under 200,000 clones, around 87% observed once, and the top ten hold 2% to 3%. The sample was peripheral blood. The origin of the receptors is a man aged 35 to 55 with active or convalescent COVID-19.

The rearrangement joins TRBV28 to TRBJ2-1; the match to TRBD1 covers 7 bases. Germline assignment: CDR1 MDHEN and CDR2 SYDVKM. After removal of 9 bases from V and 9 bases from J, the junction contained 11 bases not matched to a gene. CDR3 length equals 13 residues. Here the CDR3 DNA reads TGTGCCAGTGTACAGGGGTTAGTGGGTGAGCAGTTCTTC. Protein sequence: CASVQGLVGEQFF. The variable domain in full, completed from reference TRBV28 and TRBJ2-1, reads DVKVTQSSRYLVKRTGEKVFLECVQDMDHENMFWYRQDPGLGLRLIYFSYDVKMKEKGDIPEGYSVSREKKERFSLILESASTNQTSMYLCASVQGLVGEQFFGPGTRLTVL.

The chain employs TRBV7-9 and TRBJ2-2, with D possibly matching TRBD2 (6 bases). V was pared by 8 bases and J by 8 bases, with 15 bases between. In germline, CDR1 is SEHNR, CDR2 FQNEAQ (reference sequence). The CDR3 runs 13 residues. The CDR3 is CASGRDPPGELFF. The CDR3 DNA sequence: TGTGCCAGCGGGCGGGACCCTCCTGGGGAGCTGTTTTTT. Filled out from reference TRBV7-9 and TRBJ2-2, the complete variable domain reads DTGVSQNPRHKITKRGQNVTFRCDPISEHNRLYWYRQTLGQGPEFLTYFQNEAQLEKSRLLSDRFSAERPKGSFSTLEIQRTEQGDSAMYLCASGRDPPGELFFGEGSRLTVL.

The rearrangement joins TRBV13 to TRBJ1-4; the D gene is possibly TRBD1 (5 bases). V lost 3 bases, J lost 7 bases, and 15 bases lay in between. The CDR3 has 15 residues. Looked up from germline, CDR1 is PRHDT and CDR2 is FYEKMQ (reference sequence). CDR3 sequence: CASSFAVRGSEKLFF. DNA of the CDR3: TGTGCCAGCAGCTTTGCCGTTAGGGGCAGTGAAAAACTGTTTTTT.

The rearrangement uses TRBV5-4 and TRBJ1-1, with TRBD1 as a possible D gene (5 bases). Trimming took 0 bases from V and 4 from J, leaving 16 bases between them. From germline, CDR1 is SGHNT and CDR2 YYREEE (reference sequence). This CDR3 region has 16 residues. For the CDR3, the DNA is TGTGCCAGCAGCTTGGCCCGGGGGGGAGGGATCACTGAAGCTTTCTTT. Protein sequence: CASSLARGGGITEAFF.

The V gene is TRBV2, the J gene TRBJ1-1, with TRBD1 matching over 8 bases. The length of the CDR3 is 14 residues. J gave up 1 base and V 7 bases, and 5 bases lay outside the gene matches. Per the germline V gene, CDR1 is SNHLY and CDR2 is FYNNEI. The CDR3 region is CASITGTGNTEAFF. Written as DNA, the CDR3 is TGTGCCAGCATTACCGGGACAGGGAACACTGAAGCTTTCTTT.

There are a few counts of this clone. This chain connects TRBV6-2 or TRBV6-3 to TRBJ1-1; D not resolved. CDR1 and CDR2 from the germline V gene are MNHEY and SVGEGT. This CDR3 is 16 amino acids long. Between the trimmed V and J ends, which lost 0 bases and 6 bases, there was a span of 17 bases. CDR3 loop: CASSYSISRAGAEAFF. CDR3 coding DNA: TGTGCCAGCAGTTACTCGATTTCCCGGGCGGGCGCTGAAGCTTTCTTT.

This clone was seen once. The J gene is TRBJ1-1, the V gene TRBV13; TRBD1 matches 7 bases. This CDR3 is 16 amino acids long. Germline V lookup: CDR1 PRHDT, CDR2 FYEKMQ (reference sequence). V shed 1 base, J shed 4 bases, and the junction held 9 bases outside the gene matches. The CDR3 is CASSLDRGHGVTEAFF. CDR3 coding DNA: TGTGCCAGCAGCTTAGATAGGGGGCACGGGGTCACTGAAGCTTTCTTT. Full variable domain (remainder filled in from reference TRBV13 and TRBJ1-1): AAGVIQSPRHLIKEKRETATLKCYPIPRHDTVYWYQQGPGQDPQFLISFYEKMQSDKGSIPDRFSAQQFSDYHSELNMSSLELGDSALYFCASSLDRGHGVTEAFFGQGTRLTVV.

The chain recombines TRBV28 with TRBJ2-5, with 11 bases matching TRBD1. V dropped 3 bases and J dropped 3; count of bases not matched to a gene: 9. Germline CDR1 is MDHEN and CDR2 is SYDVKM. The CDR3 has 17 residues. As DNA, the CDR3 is TGTGCCAGCAGTTTGTTTGGGGACAGGGGGACCGAAGAGACCCAGTACTTC. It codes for CASSLFGDRGTEETQYF.

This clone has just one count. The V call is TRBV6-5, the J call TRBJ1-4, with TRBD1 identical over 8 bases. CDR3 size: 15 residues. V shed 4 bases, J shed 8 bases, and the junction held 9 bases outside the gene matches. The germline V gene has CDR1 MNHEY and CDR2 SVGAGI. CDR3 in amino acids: CASSSRTGLREKLFF. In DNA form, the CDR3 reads TGTGCCAGCAGTTCCCGGACAGGGCTCCGGGAAAAACTGTTTTTT.

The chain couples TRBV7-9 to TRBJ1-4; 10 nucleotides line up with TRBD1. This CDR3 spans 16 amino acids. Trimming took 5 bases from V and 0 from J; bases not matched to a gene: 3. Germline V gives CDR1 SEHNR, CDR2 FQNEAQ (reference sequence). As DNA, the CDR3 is TGTGCCAGCAGCGCGACAGGGGGCGCAACTAATGAAAAACTGTTTTTT. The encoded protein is CASSATGGATNEKLFF.

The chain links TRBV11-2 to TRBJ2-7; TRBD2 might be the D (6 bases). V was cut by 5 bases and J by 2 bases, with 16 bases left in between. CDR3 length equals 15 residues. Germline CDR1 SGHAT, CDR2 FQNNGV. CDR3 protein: CASSPNPGGPYEQYF. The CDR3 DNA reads TGTGCCAGCAGCCCCAACCCCGGGGGACCCTACGAGCAGTACTTC.

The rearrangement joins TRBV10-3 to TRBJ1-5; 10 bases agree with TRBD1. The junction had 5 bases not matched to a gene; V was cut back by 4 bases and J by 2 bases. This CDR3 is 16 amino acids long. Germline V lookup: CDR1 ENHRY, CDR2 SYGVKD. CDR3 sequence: CAISVTGTGGNQPQHF. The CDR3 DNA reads TGTGCCATCAGTGTCACCGGGACAGGGGGCAATCAGCCCCAGCATTTT.

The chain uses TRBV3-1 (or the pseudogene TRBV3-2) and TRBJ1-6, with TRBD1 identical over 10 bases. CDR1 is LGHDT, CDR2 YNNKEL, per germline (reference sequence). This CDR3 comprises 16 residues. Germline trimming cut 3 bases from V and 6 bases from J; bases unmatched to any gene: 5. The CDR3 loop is CASSHRDRGGNSPLHF. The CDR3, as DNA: TGTGCCAGCAGCCACCGGGACAGGGGAGGTAATTCACCCCTCCACTTT.

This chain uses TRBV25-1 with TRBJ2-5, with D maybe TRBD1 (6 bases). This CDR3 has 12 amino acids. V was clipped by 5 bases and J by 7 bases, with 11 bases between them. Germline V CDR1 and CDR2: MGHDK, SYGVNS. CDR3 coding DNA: TGTGCCAGCAGTAAACAGGGCTGGACCCAGTACTTC. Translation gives CASSKQGWTQYF.

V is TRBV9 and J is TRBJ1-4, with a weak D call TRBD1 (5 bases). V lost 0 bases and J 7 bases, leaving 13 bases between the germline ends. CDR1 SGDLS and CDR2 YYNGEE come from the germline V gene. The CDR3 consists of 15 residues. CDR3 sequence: CASSVEGQGGEKLFF. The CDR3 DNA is TGTGCCAGCAGCGTAGAGGGGCAGGGCGGTGAAAAACTGTTTTTT.

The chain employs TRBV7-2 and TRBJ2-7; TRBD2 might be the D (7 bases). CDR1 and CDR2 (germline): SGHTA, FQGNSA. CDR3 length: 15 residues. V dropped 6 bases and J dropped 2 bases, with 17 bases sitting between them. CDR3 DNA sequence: TGTGCCAGCAGTCCTCGAGGGGGGGGCCCCTACGAGCAGTACTTC. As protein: CASSPRGGGPYEQYF.

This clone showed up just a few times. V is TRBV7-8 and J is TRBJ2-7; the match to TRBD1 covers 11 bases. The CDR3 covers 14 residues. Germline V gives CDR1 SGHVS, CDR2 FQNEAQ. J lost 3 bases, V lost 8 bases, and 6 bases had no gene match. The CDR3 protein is CASSRDRGSYEQYF. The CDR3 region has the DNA TGTGCCAGCTCGAGGGACAGGGGGAGCTACGAGCAGTACTTC.

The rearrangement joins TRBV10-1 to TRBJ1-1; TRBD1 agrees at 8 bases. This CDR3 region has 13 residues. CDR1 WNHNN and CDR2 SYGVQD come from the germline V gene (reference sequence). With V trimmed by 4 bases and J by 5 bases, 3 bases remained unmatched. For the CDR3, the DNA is TGCGCCAGCAGTGTGGGACAGGTAACTGAAGCTTTCTTT. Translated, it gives CASSVGQVTEAFF.

CDR3 bases: TGCGCCAGCAGCTTGGCCACTCGGGAGTTCGAGACCCAGTACTTC. Translation: CASSLATREFETQYF. The chain is built from TRBV5-1 and TRBJ2-5; weak D call: TRBD2 (6 bases). This CDR3 is built from 15 residues. Germline V gene data show CDR1 as SGHRS and CDR2 as YFSETQ. V was trimmed by 0 bases and J by 5 bases, leaving 14 bases between them. The variable domain in full, completed from reference TRBV5-1 and TRBJ2-5, reads KAGVTQTPRYLIKTRGQQVTLSCSPISGHRSVSWYQQTPGQGLQFLFEYFSETQRNKGNFPGRFSGRQFSNSRSEMNVSTLELGDSALYLCASSLATREFETQYFGPGTRLLVL.

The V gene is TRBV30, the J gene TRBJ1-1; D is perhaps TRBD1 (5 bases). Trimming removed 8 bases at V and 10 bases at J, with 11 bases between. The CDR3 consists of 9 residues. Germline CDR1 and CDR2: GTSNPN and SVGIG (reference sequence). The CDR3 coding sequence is TGTGCCCCCCGGGGGAGAGCTTTCTTT. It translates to CAPRGRAFF.

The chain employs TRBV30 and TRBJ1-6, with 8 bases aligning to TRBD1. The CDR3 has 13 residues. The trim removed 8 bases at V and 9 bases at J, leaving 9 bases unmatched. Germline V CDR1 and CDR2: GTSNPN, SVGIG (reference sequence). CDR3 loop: CARKTGEASPLHF. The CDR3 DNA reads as TGTGCCCGGAAGACAGGGGAGGCTTCACCCCTCCACTTT.

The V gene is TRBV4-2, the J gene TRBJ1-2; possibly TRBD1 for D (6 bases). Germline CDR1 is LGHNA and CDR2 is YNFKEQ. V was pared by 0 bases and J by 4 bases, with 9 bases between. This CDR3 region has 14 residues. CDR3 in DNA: TGTGCCAGCAGCCAAGAGGTGACAGGCTATGGCTACACCTTC. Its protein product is CASSQEVTGYGYTF.

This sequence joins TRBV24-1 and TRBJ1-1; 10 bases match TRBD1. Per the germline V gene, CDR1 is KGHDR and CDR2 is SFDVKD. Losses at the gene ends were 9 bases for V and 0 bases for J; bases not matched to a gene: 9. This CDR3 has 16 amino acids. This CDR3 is CATGDRGRGMNTEAFF. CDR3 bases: TGTGCCACCGGGGACAGGGGCCGAGGTATGAACACTGAAGCTTTCTTT.

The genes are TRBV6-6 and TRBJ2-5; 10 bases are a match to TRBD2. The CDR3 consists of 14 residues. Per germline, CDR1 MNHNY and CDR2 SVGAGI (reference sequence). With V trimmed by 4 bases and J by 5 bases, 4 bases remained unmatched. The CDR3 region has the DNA TGTGCCAGCAGTTTTAGCGGGGGGCCTGAGACCCAGTACTTC. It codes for CASSFSGGPETQYF.

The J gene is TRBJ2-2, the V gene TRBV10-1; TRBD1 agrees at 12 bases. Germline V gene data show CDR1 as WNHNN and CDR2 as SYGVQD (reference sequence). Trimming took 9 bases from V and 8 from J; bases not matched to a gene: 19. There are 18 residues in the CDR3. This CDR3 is CARGLGTGGVGDPGELFF. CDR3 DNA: TGCGCCAGGGGCCTCGGGACAGGGGGCGTGGGCGATCCGGGGGAGCTGTTTTTT.

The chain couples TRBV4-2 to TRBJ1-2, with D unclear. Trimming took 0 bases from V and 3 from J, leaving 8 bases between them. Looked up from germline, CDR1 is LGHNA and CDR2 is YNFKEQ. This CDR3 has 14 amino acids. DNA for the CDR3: TGTGCCAGCAGCCAAGACCACGCGGACTATGGCTACACCTTC. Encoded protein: CASSQDHADYGYTF.

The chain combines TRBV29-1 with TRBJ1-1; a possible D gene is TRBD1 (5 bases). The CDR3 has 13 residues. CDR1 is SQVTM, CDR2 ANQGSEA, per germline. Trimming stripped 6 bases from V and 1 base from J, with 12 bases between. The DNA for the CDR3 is TGCAGCGTAGGGGCGGTGGGGAACACTGAAGCTTTCTTT. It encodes CSVGAVGNTEAFF.

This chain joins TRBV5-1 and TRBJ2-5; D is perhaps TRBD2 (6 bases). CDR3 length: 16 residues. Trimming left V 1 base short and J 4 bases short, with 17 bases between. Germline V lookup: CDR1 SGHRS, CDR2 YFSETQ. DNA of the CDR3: TGCGCCAGCAGCTTGACCCCCACCGGGACTCGAGAGACCCAGTACTTC. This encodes CASSLTPTGTRETQYF.

For the CDR3, the DNA is TGTGCCAGTAAAGGGAACAGGGGTTCTGGAAACACCATATATTTT. This encodes CASKGNRGSGNTIYF. The chain joins TRBV19 to TRBJ1-3; 7 nucleotides match TRBD1. The CDR3 runs 15 residues. The V segment lost 7 bases and the J segment 1 base; nucleotides outside the gene matches: 7. CDR1 is LNHDA, CDR2 SQIVND, per germline (reference sequence).

The CDR3 region is CASSPGGGGRKTSTDTQYF. In DNA form, the CDR3 reads TGTGCCAGCTCACCAGGTGGCGGGGGGCGTAAAACTAGCACAGATACGCAGTATTTT. The chain carries TRBV18 and TRBJ2-3, with 8 bases identical to TRBD2. This CDR3 is 19 amino acids long. Germline CDR1 and CDR2: KGHSH and LQKENI. V lost 2 bases to trimming and J lost 0 bases; unmatched junction nucleotides: 13.

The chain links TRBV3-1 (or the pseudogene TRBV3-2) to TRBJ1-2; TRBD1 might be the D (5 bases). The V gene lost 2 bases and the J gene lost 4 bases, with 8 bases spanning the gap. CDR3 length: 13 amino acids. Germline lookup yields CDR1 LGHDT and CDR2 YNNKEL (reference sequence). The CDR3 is CASSQSQGYGYTF. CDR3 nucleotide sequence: TGTGCCAGCAGCCAATCGCAGGGCTATGGCTACACCTTC.

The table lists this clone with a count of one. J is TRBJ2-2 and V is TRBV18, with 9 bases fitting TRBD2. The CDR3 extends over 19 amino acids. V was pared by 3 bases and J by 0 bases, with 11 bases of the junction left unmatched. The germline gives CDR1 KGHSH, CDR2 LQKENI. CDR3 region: CASSPLGLAGSTNTGELFF. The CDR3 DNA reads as TGTGCCAGCTCACCTTTGGGACTAGCAGGATCTACGAACACCGGGGAGCTGTTTTTT.